Below are 26 T cell receptor beta chains sequenced from a single sample in a study of T-cell reconstitution after alpha-beta-depleted transplantation in children. TCRbeta library construction was performed incorporating unique molecular identifiers. TCRdb analysed the PCR reads with MiXCR anew, one entry per CDR3 protein. The data contain around 490,000 distinct CDR3 sequences, approximately 10% of them singletons. The source material was PBMCs, mostly from graft donor cells, sampled 180 days after TCRalphabeta/CD19-depleted stem cell transplant. The receptor source for this set is a female patient between 2 and 15 years old who had a stem cell transplant for aplastic anemia, so the T cells may come from the graft donor.

A few counts support this clonotype. The chain uses TRBV20-1 and TRBJ1-2; D might be TRBD1 (5 bases). CDR1 DFQATT and CDR2 SNEGSKA come from the germline V gene (reference sequence). With 0 bases removed from V and 8 bases from J, the gap between germline ends came to 13 bases. CDR3 length: 13 amino acids. CDR3 sequence (DNA): TGCAGTGCTAGAGAGGGGGACCCAGGCGGCTACACCTTC. Translation gives CSAREGDPGGYTF.

The gene calls are TRBV10-3 and TRBJ2-1; 8 bases are a match to TRBD2. The CDR3 has 14 residues. Germline V gene data show CDR1 as ENHRY and CDR2 as SYGVKD. V was pared by 7 bases and J by 3 bases, with 5 bases of the junction left unmatched. CDR3 nucleotides: TGTGCCATCAAAACTAGCGGCCTCTACAATGAGCAGTTCTTC. Protein: CAIKTSGLYNEQFF.

This clonotype has just a few counts. The chain carries TRBV20-1 and TRBJ2-2; 7 nucleotides align to TRBD1. Germline CDR1 is DFQATT and CDR2 is SNEGSKA (reference sequence). V was clipped by 2 bases and J by 5 bases; unmatched bases: 8. The CDR3 is 15 amino acids. CDR3 loop: CSARRTGPLTGELFF. The CDR3 DNA reads as TGCAGTGCTAGAAGGACAGGTCCACTTACCGGGGAGCTGTTTTTT.

The chain recombines TRBV12-3 or TRBV12-4 with TRBJ2-6; D perhaps matches TRBD1 (5 bases). This CDR3 contains 15 residues. Deletions cut 3 bases from V and 2 bases from J, with 8 bases between. The CDR3 sequence is CASSFWGAGANVLTF. As DNA, the CDR3 is TGTGCCAGCAGTTTCTGGGGCGCTGGGGCCAACGTCCTGACTTTC.

J is TRBJ1-3 and V is TRBV20-1, with a tentative D call TRBD1 (6 bases). The germline CDR1 and CDR2 sequences are DFQATT and SNEGSKA (reference sequence). CDR3 length: 14 residues. The ends were cut back, 6 bases at V and 5 bases at J, with 17 bases in the middle. CDR3 DNA: TGCAGTGCGCGGGACATCCTATTTAGAAACACCATATATTTT. This sequence encodes CSARDILFRNTIYF.

Many counts were recorded for this clonotype. For the CDR3, the DNA is TGTGCCAGCAGTTTCGTGGGGGGGAAAACCTATGGCTACACCTTC. Residues: CASSFVGGKTYGYTF. The genes are TRBV28 and TRBJ1-2; tentative D call: TRBD1 (5 bases). The germline gives CDR1 MDHEN, CDR2 SYDVKM. This CDR3 has 15 amino acids. The germline V and J ends were trimmed by 3 bases and 4 bases, with 15 bases remaining between them.

This clonotype has a count of ten or more. V gene TRBV29-1 combines with J gene TRBJ2-5; D is ambiguous. CDR3 length: 11 residues. Trimming took off 5 bases at V and 5 bases at J, with 9 bases between the two ends. CDR1 and CDR2 from the germline V gene are SQVTM and ANQGSEA. Here the CDR3 DNA reads TGCAGCGTTACCCCCCCCGAGACCCAGTACTTC. Protein product: CSVTPPETQYF.

This clonotype was counted a single time. CDR3 coding DNA: TGTGCCACCAGCAAGGGACAGGGGGCCGGGGAGACCCAGTACTTC. Amino acids: CATSKGQGAGETQYF. V and J are TRBV15 and TRBJ2-5; TRBD1 matches 12 bases. The CDR3 has 15 residues. The V segment lost 4 bases and the J segment 5 bases; nucleotides outside the gene matches: 5. The germline V gene has CDR1 LNHNV and CDR2 YYDKDF (reference sequence).

This chain joins TRBV6-2 or TRBV6-3 and TRBJ1-3, with D hard to call. The CDR3 is 15 amino acids. Trimming removed 7 bases from V and 0 bases from J, with 13 bases in between. Germline CDR1 MNHEY, CDR2 SVGEGT. The CDR3 here is CASKSGGRSGNTIYF. The CDR3, as DNA: TGTGCCAGCAAATCGGGAGGCCGCTCTGGAAACACCATATATTTT.

The table lists this clonotype with many counts. The chain uses TRBV6-5 and TRBJ2-6, with TRBD1 as a possible D gene (5 bases). V lost 6 bases and J lost 0, with 9 bases in between. From germline, CDR1 is MNHEY and CDR2 SVGAGI. This CDR3 is built from 15 residues. CDR3 residues: CASSPRVSGANVLTF. The CDR3 DNA is TGTGCCAGCAGCCCCAGGGTCTCTGGGGCCAACGTCCTGACTTTC.

This clonotype has a handful of counts. V is TRBV12-3 or TRBV12-4 and J is TRBJ2-5; 8 bases are shared with TRBD1. The CDR3 has 17 amino acids. Germline trimming cut 3 bases from V and 4 bases from J; bases unmatched to any gene: 13. This chain's CDR3 is CASSFATTGGDRETQYF. The CDR3 coding sequence is TGTGCCAGCAGTTTCGCCACTACAGGGGGAGATCGAGAGACCCAGTACTTC.

This clonotype has only a few counts. CDR3 coding DNA: TGTGCCAGCGAAGACCTAGCGGTAGAGACCCAGTACTTC. Its protein is CASEDLAVETQYF. The chain links TRBV12-3 or TRBV12-4 to TRBJ2-5, with TRBD2 identical over 7 bases. The V gene end was trimmed by 8 bases and the J gene end by 4 bases; junction bases not matched to a gene: 7. The CDR3 is 13 amino acids.

The chain's CDR3 is CASRPGTAAYEQYF. The DNA for the CDR3 is TGTGCCAGCAGACCAGGGACGGCCGCCTACGAGCAGTACTTC. The rearrangement links TRBV7-2 to TRBJ2-7; either TRBD1 or TRBD2 may fit D (5 bases each). CDR1 SGHTA and CDR2 FQGNSA come from the germline V gene. The CDR3 covers 14 residues. V was pared by 6 bases and J by 2 bases, with 14 bases between.

This clonotype showed up just a few times. The chain combines TRBV12-3 or TRBV12-4 with TRBJ2-1; D perhaps matches TRBD2 (5 bases). This CDR3 contains 15 residues. V was clipped by 3 bases and J by 4 bases, with 13 bases between them. The CDR3 loop reads CASSFRRAEYNEQFF. The CDR3 DNA reads TGTGCCAGCAGTTTCCGGCGGGCGGAATACAATGAGCAGTTCTTC.

This clonotype was counted between two and nine times. The chain links TRBV20-1 to TRBJ1-2, with D uncertain. Germline V gene sequence: CDR1 DFQATT, CDR2 SNEGSKA (reference sequence). The V end lost 0 bases, the J end lost 2 bases, and 7 bases lay between the germline ends. The CDR3 covers 13 residues. CDR3 coding DNA: TGCAGTGCTAGAGATACCCAGAACTATGGCTACACCTTC. It translates to CSARDTQNYGYTF.

This clonotype was recorded many times. V is TRBV15 and J is TRBJ1-6; TRBD1 matches 12 bases. Germline values: CDR1 LNHNV, CDR2 YYDKDF (reference sequence). The CDR3 contains 14 residues. With 5 bases clipped from V and 9 bases from J, the junction kept 2 bases outside the gene matches. The CDR3 coding sequence is TGTGCCACCAGCCGGGGACAGGGGGCTTCACCCCTCCACTTT. It yields the protein CATSRGQGASPLHF.

This clonotype was observed a handful of times. The chain couples TRBV7-9 to TRBJ1-2, with 9 bases matching TRBD1. The CDR3 has 15 residues. The germline V gene encodes CDR1 SEHNR and CDR2 FQNEAQ (reference sequence). After removal of 3 bases from V and 5 bases from J, the junction contained 7 bases not matched to a gene. The CDR3 region has the DNA TGTGCCAGCAGCTTCTCAACAGGGGGCGCTTATGGCTACACCTTC. Translating it yields CASSFSTGGAYGYTF. The variable domain in full, completed from reference TRBV7-9 and TRBJ1-2, reads DTGVSQNPRHKITKRGQNVTFRCDPISEHNRLYWYRQTLGQGPEFLTYFQNEAQLEKSRLLSDRFSAERPKGSFSTLEIQRTEQGDSAMYLCASSFSTGGAYGYTFGSGTRLTVV.

The sample holds many counts of this clonotype. This chain uses TRBV20-1 with TRBJ2-7, with 8 bases aligning to TRBD2. Looked up from germline, CDR1 is DFQATT and CDR2 is SNEGSKA (reference sequence). CDR3 length equals 13 residues. J lost 1 base, V lost 3 bases, and 2 bases had no gene match. The CDR3 sequence is CSARTSESYEQYV. CDR3 DNA: TGCAGTGCTAGGACTAGCGAGTCCTACGAGCAGTACGTC.

The gene calls are TRBV25-1 and TRBJ2-5, with 7 bases that match TRBD2. The CDR3 consists of 16 residues. Germline CDR1 is MGHDK and CDR2 is SYGVNS. The J segment lost 4 bases and the V segment lost 1 base, leaving 9 bases of the junction unmatched. This CDR3 reads CASSEFGGSGRETQYF. CDR3 in DNA: TGTGCCAGCAGTGAATTTGGCGGGAGTGGTCGAGAGACCCAGTACTTC.

This sequence joins TRBV12-3 or TRBV12-4 and TRBJ2-2; the D is unclear. Trimming took off 7 bases at V and 5 bases at J, with 17 bases between the two ends. The CDR3 length is 15 residues. CDR3 nucleotides: TGTGCCAGCACCTCTATGAGAGGCCTAACCGGGGAGCTGTTTTTT. Translating it yields CASTSMRGLTGELFF.

This clonotype was observed at least ten times. The rearrangement uses TRBV28 and TRBJ2-1, with a possible D match to TRBD1 (6 bases). V lost 6 bases and J 6 bases, leaving 18 bases between the germline ends. CDR3 length equals 15 residues. Germline V gene lookup returns CDR1 MDHEN and CDR2 SYDVKM. In DNA, the CDR3 is TGTGCCAGCAGCCTTACAGGGCGTCGTCGCAATGAGCAGTTCTTC. Translation gives CASSLTGRRRNEQFF.

The table lists this clonotype with a few counts. V usage is TRBV29-1 and J usage is TRBJ2-5, with 8 bases lining up with TRBD1. This CDR3 spans 14 amino acids. Unmatched junction bases numbered 5, after V lost 3 bases and J lost 2 bases. CDR1 is SQVTM and CDR2 is ANQGSEA in the germline V gene. This chain's CDR3 is CSVDRGTGQETQYF. The CDR3 DNA reads as TGCAGCGTTGACCGAGGGACAGGACAAGAGACCCAGTACTTC.

This clonotype showed up just a few times. The chain carries TRBV10-3 and TRBJ2-7, with D unresolved. Trimming cost V 7 bases and J 2 bases, with 18 bases left between them. The CDR3 consists of 15 residues. In germline, CDR1 is ENHRY, CDR2 SYGVKD. In nucleotides, the CDR3 is TGTGCCATCAACCGCCTGGGGATTCACCCCTACGAGCAGTACGTC. Translating it yields CAINRLGIHPYEQYV.

This clonotype was counted many times. V is TRBV20-1 and J is TRBJ2-1, with D perhaps TRBD1 (6 bases). Germline assignment: CDR1 DFQATT and CDR2 SNEGSKA (reference sequence). This CDR3 has 11 amino acids. V was pared by 6 bases and J by 6 bases, with 9 bases between. CDR3 coding DNA: TGCAGTGCCGGACAGTTCAATGAGCAGTTCTTC. It translates to CSAGQFNEQFF.

The chain has TRBV6-1 and TRBJ2-5; TRBD1 agrees at 7 bases. The CDR3 loop spans 15 amino acids. The J segment lost 5 bases and the V segment lost 8 bases, leaving 14 bases of the junction unmatched. Germline loops: CDR1 MNHNS, CDR2 SASEGT. The CDR3 loop is CASRRTGLFGETQYF. CDR3 bases: TGTGCCAGCCGTCGGACAGGTCTTTTCGGGGAGACCCAGTACTTC.

Comment on this clonotype: A much larger clonotype is one base distant, so this may be a read error. V gene TRBV5-1 combines with J gene TRBJ2-1, with 8 positions matching TRBD1. Germline V gene lookup returns CDR1 SGHRS and CDR2 YFSETQ. CDR3 length: 16 amino acids. CDR3 sequence reads: CAISTDRVDPYNEQFF. CDR3 DNA sequence: TGCGCCATCAGCACGGACAGGGTCGATCCCTACAATGAGCAGTTCTTC.